These 26 T cell receptor beta chains were sequenced from one sample in a study of blood T cells in healthy people across ages. Sample-barcoded 5' priming and a J-beta primer mix drove a second PCR of 7 to 11 cycles. TCRdb re-analysed the 5' RACE reads in MiXCR, keeping a single row per CDR3 protein. There are over a million distinct CDR3 sequences in the sample; almost 60% occur only once, and 6.5% to 8.5% lies in the top ten. Sequenced material: blood. These receptors originate from a man aged 18 to 30 in good health.

The chain links TRBV27 to TRBJ1-6, with D uncertain. This CDR3 region has 15 residues. V lost 3 bases, J lost 0 bases, and 6 bases lay in between. From germline, CDR1 is MNHEY and CDR2 SMNVEV (reference sequence). The CDR3, as DNA: TGTGCCAGCAGTTTCCTTAGCTCCTATAATTCACCCCTCCACTTT. It is translated as CASSFLSSYNSPLHF.

This clonotype was recorded a few times. This chain links TRBV12-3 or TRBV12-4 with TRBJ2-7; the D call may be TRBD1 or TRBD2 (5 bases each). V was cut by 6 bases and J by 3 bases, with 15 bases left in between. This CDR3 spans 14 amino acids. The CDR3 protein is CASSHRGRDYEQYF. CDR3 DNA: TGTGCCAGCAGCCACCGGGGACGGGACTACGAGCAGTACTTC.

This clonotype was seen a few times. J is TRBJ2-5 and V is TRBV12-3 or TRBV12-4, with D possibly matching TRBD2 (5 bases). The CDR3 totals 15 residues. V was shortened by 5 bases and J by 1 base, with 14 bases between the two germline ends. CDR3 in DNA: TGTGCCAGCAGTCCCTTAGGAGGCCTCCAAGAGACCCAGTACTTC. Protein: CASSPLGGLQETQYF.

The V call is TRBV4-2, the J call TRBJ2-5; D is unresolved. Trimming removed 1 base at V and 3 bases at J, with 6 bases between. CDR3 length equals 13 residues. Germline V lookup: CDR1 LGHNA, CDR2 YNFKEQ. As DNA, the CDR3 is TGTGCCAGCAGCCAAGGGCCGGAAGAGACCCAGTACTTC. Translated, it gives CASSQGPEETQYF.

The rearrangement links TRBV6-2 or TRBV6-3 to TRBJ2-1, with 10 nucleotides matching TRBD1. In germline, CDR1 is MNHEY, CDR2 SVGEGT. This CDR3 contains 15 residues. Unmatched junction bases numbered 6, after V lost 4 bases and J lost 6 bases. The CDR3 nucleotides are TGTGCCAGCAGTTCCGGGACAGGGGTTGTCAATGAGCAGTTCTTC. It is translated as CASSSGTGVVNEQFF.

The chain links TRBV25-1 to TRBJ2-1, with 9 bases that match TRBD1. CDR1 and CDR2 (germline): MGHDK, SYGVNS. The CDR3 is 16 amino acids. V was clipped by 1 base and J by 5 bases; unmatched bases: 6. Written as DNA, the CDR3 is TGTGCCAGCAGTGAATTAGGACAGGGGAAGGACAATGAGCAGTTCTTC. Protein: CASSELGQGKDNEQFF.

The chain carries TRBV27 and TRBJ2-7; a possible D gene is TRBD1 (5 bases). Between the trimmed V and J ends, which lost 1 base and 3 bases, there was a span of 19 bases. The germline V gene has CDR1 MNHEY and CDR2 SMNVEV (reference sequence). This CDR3 has 17 residues. CDR3 coding DNA: TGTGCCAGCAGTTTATTGGCCCCGTTAAAGGGGTTCTACGAGCAGTACTTC. Amino acids: CASSLLAPLKGFYEQYF.

CDR3 sequence reads: CASSSREDRSFNEQYF. CDR3 DNA: TGTGCCAGCAGCTCTAGGGAGGACAGGTCTTTTAACGAGCAGTACTTC. The rearrangement links TRBV7-9 to TRBJ2-7; maybe TRBD1 (7 bases). CDR1 is SEHNR and CDR2 is FQNEAQ in the germline V gene (reference sequence). V was clipped by 4 bases and J by 5 bases, with 21 bases between them. The CDR3 is 16 residues long.

Ten or more counts support this clonotype. The chain links TRBV6-2 or TRBV6-3 to TRBJ2-7; possibly TRBD2 for D (5 bases). Trimming took 8 bases from V and 1 from J, leaving 9 bases between them. The length of the CDR3 is 12 residues. Germline CDR1 is MNHEY and CDR2 is SVGEGT. The CDR3 nucleotides are TGTGCCAGCGGGGAGTCGTCCTACGAGCAGTACTTC. Protein product: CASGESSYEQYF.

The chain employs TRBV14 and TRBJ1-2, with 7 bases identical to TRBD1. The V gene end was trimmed by 3 bases and the J gene end by 8 bases; junction bases not matched to a gene: 18. CDR1 is SGHDN and CDR2 is FVKESK in the germline V gene. This CDR3 is built from 17 residues. CDR3 loop: CASSHYPTGDTLQGYTF. DNA of the CDR3: TGTGCCAGCAGCCATTACCCCACAGGGGACACCCTCCAAGGCTACACCTTC.

This rearrangement joins TRBV7-2 to TRBJ2-7; no clear D. Germline loops: CDR1 SGHTA, CDR2 FQGNSA. The V gene lost 5 bases and the J gene lost 3 bases, with 11 bases spanning the gap. The length of the CDR3 is 13 residues. The CDR3 nucleotides are TGTGCCAGCAGCGGAGATTATCGCTACGAGCAGTACTTC. It yields the protein CASSGDYRYEQYF.

The rearrangement uses TRBV4-3 and TRBJ2-7, with TRBD2 as a possible D gene (6 bases). Trimming stripped 4 bases from V and 3 bases from J, with 10 bases between. The CDR3 covers 13 residues. Germline lookup yields CDR1 LGHNA and CDR2 YSLEER. CDR3 amino acids: CASSRTIDYEQYF. Here the CDR3 DNA reads TGCGCCAGCAGCCGGACTATCGACTACGAGCAGTACTTC.

In its sample, this clonotype was seen a few times. The V and J genes are TRBV25-1 and TRBJ2-5; the match to TRBD2 covers 15 bases. The length of the CDR3 is 17 residues. CDR1 MGHDK and CDR2 SYGVNS come from the germline V gene. J gave up 1 base and V 5 bases, and 5 bases lay outside the gene matches. The CDR3 protein is CASSPRGLAGGQETQYF. Written as DNA, the CDR3 is TGTGCCAGCAGTCCCCGGGGACTAGCGGGGGGCCAAGAGACCCAGTACTTC.

J is TRBJ2-6 and V is TRBV28, with D hard to call. This CDR3 spans 19 amino acids. CDR1 is MDHEN, CDR2 SYDVKM, per germline. V gave up 1 base and J gave up 0 bases, with 16 bases separating them. CDR3 sequence (DNA): TGTGCCAGCAGTTTATTTGGGGTCGTCCTATCCTCTGGGGCCAACGTCCTGACTTTC. Residues: CASSLFGVVLSSGANVLTF. The full variable domain, its missing parts supplied by reference TRBV28 and TRBJ2-6, is DVKVTQSSRYLVKRTGEKVFLECVQDMDHENMFWYRQDPGLGLRLIYFSYDVKMKEKGDIPEGYSVSREKKERFSLILESASTNQTSMYLCASSLFGVVLSSGANVLTFGAGSRLTVL.

The chain carries TRBV20-1 and TRBJ2-7; D not resolved. CDR1 and CDR2 (germline): DFQATT, SNEGSKA (reference sequence). The length of the CDR3 is 12 residues. Trimming pared 0 bases from V and 6 bases from J, leaving 9 bases between. The CDR3: CSARDRVAEQYF. The CDR3 nucleotides read TGCAGTGCTAGAGATCGGGTTGCCGAGCAGTACTTC.

The chain carries TRBV7-2 and TRBJ2-4, with 8 bases fitting TRBD1. The J call may be faulty, since TRBJ2-7 better matches the DNA end. Germline CDR1 SGHTA, CDR2 FQGNSA. The CDR3 is 14 residues long. The CDR3 loop reads CASSIRTGIHEQYF. The CDR3 coding sequence is TGTGCCAGCAGCATAAGGACAGGGATCCACGAGCAGTACTTC.

J is TRBJ1-2 and V is TRBV6-2 or TRBV6-3; TRBD1 matches 10 bases. The germline V gene has CDR1 MNHEY and CDR2 SVGEGT. The trim removed 6 bases at V and 6 bases at J, leaving 7 bases unmatched. The CDR3 is 14 residues long. CDR3 in amino acids: CASRPWTGGNGYTF. Written as DNA, the CDR3 is TGTGCCAGCAGACCGTGGACAGGGGGAAATGGCTACACCTTC.

This clonotype was found once. The rearrangement joins TRBV10-3 to TRBJ2-3; unclear D gene. The length of the CDR3 is 14 residues. V gave up 2 bases and J gave up 5 bases, with 11 bases separating them. Germline lookup yields CDR1 ENHRY and CDR2 SYGVKD. CDR3 bases: TGTGCCATCAGTGAGGCGGCGCTCGGAGATACGCAGTATTTT. Translated, it gives CAISEAALGDTQYF.

This chain links TRBV6-1 with TRBJ1-2, with TRBD1 matching over 8 bases. Looked up from germline, CDR1 is MNHNS and CDR2 is SASEGT. The CDR3 has 15 amino acids. Trimming at V came to 5 bases and at J to 4 bases, leaving 9 bases not matched to a gene. The CDR3 DNA sequence: TGTGCCAGCAGTCAACGGGACAGGTTAGGCTATGGCTACACCTTC. Translating it yields CASSQRDRLGYGYTF.

The chain combines TRBV12-3 or TRBV12-4 with TRBJ2-7; TRBD2 aligns across 11 bases. V was pared by 6 bases and J by 9 bases, with 10 bases of the junction left unmatched. This CDR3 is built from 14 residues. The CDR3 coding sequence is TGTGCCAGCAGCCTGGGACTAGCGGAGTCTCCGCAGTACTTC. This translates into CASSLGLAESPQYF.

The rearrangement uses TRBV7-2 and TRBJ1-5; 12 nucleotides match TRBD1. This CDR3 region has 14 residues. Germline CDR1 is SGHTA and CDR2 is FQGNSA. The CDR3 is CAGWDRGRYQPQHF. CDR3 DNA sequence: TGTGCGGGATGGGACAGGGGGCGCTATCAGCCCCAGCATTTT. Full variable domain (missing parts from reference TRBV7-2 and TRBJ1-5): GAGVSQSPSNKVTEKGKDVELRCDPISGHTALYWYRQSLGQGLEFLIYFQGNSAPDKSGLPSDRFSAERTGGSVSTLTIQRTQQEDSAVYLCAGWDRGRYQPQHFGDGTRLSIL.

In this sample, this clonotype turned up once. The V gene is TRBV7-2, the J gene TRBJ2-4, with TRBD1 identical over 10 bases. The tail of the sequence fits TRBJ2-7 better, so the J call may be wrong. This CDR3 has 16 residues. Per germline, CDR1 SGHTA and CDR2 FQGNSA. CDR3 bases: TGTGCCAGCAGCCAACGCGGTGGGACAGGGGTATACGAGCAGTACTTC. It translates to CASSQRGGTGVYEQYF.

This clonotype came up once. This chain uses TRBV4-3 with TRBJ1-2; D gene unclear. This CDR3 has 13 amino acids. The V gene's germline CDR1 is LGHNA and CDR2 YSLEER. V dropped 1 base and J dropped 1 base, with 4 bases sitting between them. CDR3 DNA sequence: TGCGCCAGCAGCCAAGTCCATAACTATGGCTACACCTTC. Translated, it gives CASSQVHNYGYTF.

This sequence joins TRBV12-3 or TRBV12-4 and TRBJ1-4, with 7 bases matching TRBD1. This CDR3 is built from 14 residues. Germline trimming cut 8 bases from V and 11 bases from J; bases unmatched to any gene: 14. The CDR3 sequence: CASGQGGLSGKLFF. As DNA, the CDR3 is TGTGCCAGCGGACAAGGGGGCCTATCGGGCAAACTGTTTTTT.

J is TRBJ2-3 and V is TRBV12-5, with a weak D call TRBD1 (6 bases). CDR3 length: 15 amino acids. The V gene lost 5 bases and the J gene lost 6 bases, with 18 bases spanning the gap. Looked up from germline, CDR1 is LGHNT and CDR2 is FRNRAP. The CDR3 is CASGTGHPPWDTQYF. DNA for the CDR3: TGTGCTAGTGGTACGGGACATCCACCCTGGGATACGCAGTATTTT.

The gene calls are TRBV7-6 and TRBJ2-1; D not certain. The CDR3 loop spans 13 amino acids. The germline gives CDR1 SGHVS, CDR2 FNYEAQ. V dropped 1 base and J dropped 8 bases, with 9 bases sitting between them. The CDR3 spells CASSLGPSYEQFF. For the CDR3, the DNA is TGTGCCAGCAGCTTAGGACCCAGCTATGAGCAGTTCTTC.